This TCR beta chain was recovered during a study of blood T cell repertoires in COVID-19. This CDR3 spans 12 amino acids. CDR1 and CDR2 from the germline V gene are WSHSY and SAAADI. Trimming took 10 bases from V and 0 from J, leaving 10 bases between them. How the authors handled the data: Reference gene primers were amplified, and this amplification served to estimate nucleated cell counts. Only in-frame clones appear in the TCRdb table, and some are missing; sequencing was by immunoSEQ multiplex PCR. Clone size and V and J calls were adopted from that table, with D and trimming inferred from the DNA. The sample has a few hundred thousand clones, about 80% seen once.

The sequence was collected from a man in his forties or fifties who had recovered from COVID-19. The J gene is TRBJ2-7, the V gene TRBV10-2; tentative D call: TRBD1 (5 bases). The specimen sequenced was PBMCs or T cells enriched from blood (not recorded which). The DNA for the CDR3 is TGCGCCACCGGAGACAGCTCCTACGAGCAGTACTTC. This gives the protein CATGDSSYEQYF.